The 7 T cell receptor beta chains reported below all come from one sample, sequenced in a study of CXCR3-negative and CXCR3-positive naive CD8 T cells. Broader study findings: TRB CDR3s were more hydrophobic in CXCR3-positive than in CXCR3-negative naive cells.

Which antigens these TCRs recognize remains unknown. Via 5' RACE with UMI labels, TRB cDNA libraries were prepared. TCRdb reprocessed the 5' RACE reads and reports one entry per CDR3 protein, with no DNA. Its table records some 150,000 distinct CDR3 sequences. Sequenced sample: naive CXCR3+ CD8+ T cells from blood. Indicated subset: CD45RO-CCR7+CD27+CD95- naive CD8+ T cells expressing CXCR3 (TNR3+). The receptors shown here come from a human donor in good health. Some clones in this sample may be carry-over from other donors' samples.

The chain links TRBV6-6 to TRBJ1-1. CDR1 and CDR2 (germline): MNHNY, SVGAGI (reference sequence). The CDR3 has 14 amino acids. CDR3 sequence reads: CASSYSYTNTEAFF.

The CDR3 protein is CASSQSENSNQPQHF. The rearrangement links TRBV23-1 to TRBJ1-5. TRBV23-1 is placed among ORFs of uncertain function. CDR3 size: 15 residues.

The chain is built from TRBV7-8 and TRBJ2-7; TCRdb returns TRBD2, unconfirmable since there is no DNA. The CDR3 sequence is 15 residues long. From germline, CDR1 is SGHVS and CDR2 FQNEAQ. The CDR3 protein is CASSFESGGTYEQYF.

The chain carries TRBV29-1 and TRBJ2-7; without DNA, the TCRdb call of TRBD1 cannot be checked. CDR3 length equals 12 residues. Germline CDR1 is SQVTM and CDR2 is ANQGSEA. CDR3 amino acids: CSVGDTLFQQYF.

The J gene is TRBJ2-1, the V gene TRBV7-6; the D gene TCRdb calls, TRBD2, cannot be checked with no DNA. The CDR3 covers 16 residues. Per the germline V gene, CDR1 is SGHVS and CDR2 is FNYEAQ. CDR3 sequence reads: CASSLGGGASYNEQFF.

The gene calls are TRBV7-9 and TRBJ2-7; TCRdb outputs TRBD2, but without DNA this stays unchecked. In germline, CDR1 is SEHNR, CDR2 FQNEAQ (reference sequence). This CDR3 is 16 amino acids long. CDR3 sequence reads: CASSLDSGVGPYEQYF.

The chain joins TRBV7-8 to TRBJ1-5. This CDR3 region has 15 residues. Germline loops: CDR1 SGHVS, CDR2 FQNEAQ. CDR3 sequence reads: CASSLASTVYQPQHF.